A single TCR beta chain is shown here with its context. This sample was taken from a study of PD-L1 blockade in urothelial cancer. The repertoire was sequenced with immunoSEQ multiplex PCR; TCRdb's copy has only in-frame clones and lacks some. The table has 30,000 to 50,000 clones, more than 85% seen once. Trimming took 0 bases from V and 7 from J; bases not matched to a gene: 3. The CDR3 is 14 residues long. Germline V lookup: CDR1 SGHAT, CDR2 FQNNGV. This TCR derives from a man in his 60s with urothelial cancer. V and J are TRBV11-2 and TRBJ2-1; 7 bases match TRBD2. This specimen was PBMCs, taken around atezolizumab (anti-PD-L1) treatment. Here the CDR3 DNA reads TGTGCCAGCAGCTTAGATCGGGGGGTAAATGAGCAGTTCTTC. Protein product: CASSLDRGVNEQFF.